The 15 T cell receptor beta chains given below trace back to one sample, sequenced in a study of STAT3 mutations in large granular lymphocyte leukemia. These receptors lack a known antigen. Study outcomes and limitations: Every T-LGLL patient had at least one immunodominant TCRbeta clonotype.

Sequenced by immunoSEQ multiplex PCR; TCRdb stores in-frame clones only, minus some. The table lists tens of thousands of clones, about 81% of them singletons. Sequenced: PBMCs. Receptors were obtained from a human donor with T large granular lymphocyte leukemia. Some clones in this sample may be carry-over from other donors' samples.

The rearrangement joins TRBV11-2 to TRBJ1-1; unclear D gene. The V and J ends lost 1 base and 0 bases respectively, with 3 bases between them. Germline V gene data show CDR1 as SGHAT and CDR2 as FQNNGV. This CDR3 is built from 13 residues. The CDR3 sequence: CASSLGLNTEAFF. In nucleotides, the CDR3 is TGTGCCAGCAGCTTAGGGTTGAACACTGAAGCTTTCTTT. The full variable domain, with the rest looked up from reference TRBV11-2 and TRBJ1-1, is EAGVAQSPRYKIIEKRQSVAFWCNPISGHATLYWYQQILGQGPKLLIQFQNNGVVDDSQLPKDRFSAERLKGVDSTLKIQPAKLEDSAVYLCASSLGLNTEAFFGQGTRLTVV.

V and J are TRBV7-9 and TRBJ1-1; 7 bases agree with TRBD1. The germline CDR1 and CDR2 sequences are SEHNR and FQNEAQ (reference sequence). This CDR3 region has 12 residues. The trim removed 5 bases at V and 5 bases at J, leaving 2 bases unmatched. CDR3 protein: CASSPRGTEAFF. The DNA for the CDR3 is TGTGCCAGCAGCCCCAGGGGGACTGAAGCTTTCTTT.

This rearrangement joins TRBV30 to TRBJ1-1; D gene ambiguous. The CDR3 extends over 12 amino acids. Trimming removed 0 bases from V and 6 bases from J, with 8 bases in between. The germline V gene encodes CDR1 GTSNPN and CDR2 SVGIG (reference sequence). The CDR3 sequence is CAWSVLVAEAFF. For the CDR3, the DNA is TGTGCCTGGAGTGTATTGGTGGCTGAAGCTTTCTTT.

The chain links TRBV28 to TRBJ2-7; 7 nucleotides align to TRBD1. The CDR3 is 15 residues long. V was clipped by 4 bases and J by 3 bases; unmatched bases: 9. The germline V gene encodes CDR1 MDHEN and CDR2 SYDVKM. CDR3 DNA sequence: TGTGCCAGCAGTTCGCAAACACAGGGGTACTACGAGCAGTACGTC. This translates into CASSSQTQGYYEQYV.

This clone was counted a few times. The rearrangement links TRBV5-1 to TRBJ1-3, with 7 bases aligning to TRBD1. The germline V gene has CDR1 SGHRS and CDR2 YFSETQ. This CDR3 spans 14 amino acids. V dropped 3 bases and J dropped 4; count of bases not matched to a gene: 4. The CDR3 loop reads CASSSLTGGNTIYF. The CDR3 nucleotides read TGCGCCAGCAGCTCATTGACAGGGGGAAACACCATATATTTT.

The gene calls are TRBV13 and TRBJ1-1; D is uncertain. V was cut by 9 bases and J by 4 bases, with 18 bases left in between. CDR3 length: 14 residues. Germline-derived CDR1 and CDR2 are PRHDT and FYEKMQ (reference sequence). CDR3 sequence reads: CASPNGQGGTEAFF. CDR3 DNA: TGTGCCAGTCCGAACGGGCAAGGAGGCACTGAAGCTTTCTTT. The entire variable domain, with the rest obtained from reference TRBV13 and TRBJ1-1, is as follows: AAGVIQSPRHLIKEKRETATLKCYPIPRHDTVYWYQQGPGQDPQFLISFYEKMQSDKGSIPDRFSAQQFSDYHSELNMSSLELGDSALYFCASPNGQGGTEAFFGQGTRLTVV.

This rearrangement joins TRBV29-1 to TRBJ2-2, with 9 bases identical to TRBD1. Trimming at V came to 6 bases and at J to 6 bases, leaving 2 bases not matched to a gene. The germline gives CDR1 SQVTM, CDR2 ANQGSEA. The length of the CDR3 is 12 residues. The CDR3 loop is CSVTGGPGELFF. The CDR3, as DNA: TGCAGCGTGACAGGGGGGCCCGGGGAGCTGTTTTTT.

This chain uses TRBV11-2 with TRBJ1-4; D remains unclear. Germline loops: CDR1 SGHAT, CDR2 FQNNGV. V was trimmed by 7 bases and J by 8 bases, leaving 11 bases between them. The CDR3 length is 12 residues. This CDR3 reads CASTLRREKLFF. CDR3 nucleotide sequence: TGTGCCAGCACCCTCCGGAGGGAAAAACTGTTTTTT. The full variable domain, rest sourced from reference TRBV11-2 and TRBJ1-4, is EAGVAQSPRYKIIEKRQSVAFWCNPISGHATLYWYQQILGQGPKLLIQFQNNGVVDDSQLPKDRFSAERLKGVDSTLKIQPAKLEDSAVYLCASTLRREKLFFGSGTQLSVL.

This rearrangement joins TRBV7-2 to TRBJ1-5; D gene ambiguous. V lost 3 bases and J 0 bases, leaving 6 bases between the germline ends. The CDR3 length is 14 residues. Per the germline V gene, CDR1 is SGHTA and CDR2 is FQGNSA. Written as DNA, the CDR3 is TGTGCCAGCAGCTTGTCGGATAGCAATCAGCCCCAGCATTTT. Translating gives CASSLSDSNQPQHF.

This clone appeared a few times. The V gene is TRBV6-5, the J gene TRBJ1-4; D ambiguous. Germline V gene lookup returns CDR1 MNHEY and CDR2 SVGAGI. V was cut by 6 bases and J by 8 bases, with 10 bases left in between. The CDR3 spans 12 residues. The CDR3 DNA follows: TGTGCCAGCAGAAAGGGTGGGGAAAAACTGTTTTTT. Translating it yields CASRKGGEKLFF.

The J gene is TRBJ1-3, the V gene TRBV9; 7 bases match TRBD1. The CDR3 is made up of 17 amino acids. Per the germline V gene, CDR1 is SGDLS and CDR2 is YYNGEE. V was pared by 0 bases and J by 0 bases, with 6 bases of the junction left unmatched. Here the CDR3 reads CASSVARDRVSGNTIYF. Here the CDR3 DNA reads TGTGCCAGCAGCGTAGCCCGAGACAGGGTCTCTGGAAACACCATATATTTT. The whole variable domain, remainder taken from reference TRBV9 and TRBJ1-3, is DSGVTQTPKHLITATGQRVTLRCSPRSGDLSVYWYQQSLDQGLQFLIQYYNGEERAKGNILERFSAQQFPDLHSELNLSSLELGDSALYFCASSVARDRVSGNTIYFGEGSWLTVV.

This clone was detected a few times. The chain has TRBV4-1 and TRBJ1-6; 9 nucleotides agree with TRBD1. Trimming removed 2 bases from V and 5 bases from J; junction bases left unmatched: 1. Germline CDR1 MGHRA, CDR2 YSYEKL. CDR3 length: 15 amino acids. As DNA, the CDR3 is TGCGCCAGCAGCCAAAGGACAGGGGATAATTCACCCCTCCACTTT. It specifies CASSQRTGDNSPLHF.

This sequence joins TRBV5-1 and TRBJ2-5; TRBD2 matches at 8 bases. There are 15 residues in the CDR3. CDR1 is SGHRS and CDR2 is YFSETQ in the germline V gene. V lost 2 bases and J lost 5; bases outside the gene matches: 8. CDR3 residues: CASSLQAGAGETQYF. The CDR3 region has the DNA TGCGCCAGCAGCTTACAAGCGGGGGCCGGGGAGACCCAGTACTTC.

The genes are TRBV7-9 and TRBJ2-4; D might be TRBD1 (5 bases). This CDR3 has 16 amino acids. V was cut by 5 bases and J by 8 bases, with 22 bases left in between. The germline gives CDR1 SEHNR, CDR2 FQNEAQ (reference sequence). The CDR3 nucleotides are TGTGCCAGCAGCCTTGGACCAGGAGTCCTCAGGGACATTCAGTACTTC. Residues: CASSLGPGVLRDIQYF.

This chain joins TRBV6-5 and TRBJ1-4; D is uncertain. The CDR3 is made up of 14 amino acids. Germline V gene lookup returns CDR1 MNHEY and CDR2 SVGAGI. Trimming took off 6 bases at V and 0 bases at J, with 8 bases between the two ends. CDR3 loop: CASSYTATNEKLFF. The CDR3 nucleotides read TGTGCCAGCAGCTATACTGCAACTAATGAAAAACTGTTTTTT.